Detailed here is one TCR beta chain. Adolescents were screened for latent TB by skin test and IGRA. The data originate from a study of T cells in tuberculosis. Produced via immunoSEQ multiplex PCR; TCRdb's table is partial and in-frame only. The data show tens of thousands of clones, with roughly 92% seen just once and roughly 15% held by the top ten. V lost 1 base and J lost 6; bases outside the gene matches: 8. The CDR3 spans 15 residues. Germline V gene lookup returns CDR1 MDHEN and CDR2 SYDVKM. The receptor comes from a donor aged 10 to 29 with latent tuberculosis or without tuberculosis infection. Some clones in this sample may be carry-over from other donors' samples. This sequence joins TRBV28 and TRBJ2-7; 8 bases agree with TRBD1. Sequenced: PBMCs. This CDR3 is CASSLLAGGGAEQYF. DNA of the CDR3: TGTGCCAGCAGTTTATTAGCAGGGGGCGGTGCCGAGCAGTACTTC.